These 3 T cell receptor beta chains originate from one sample sequenced in a study of response to subunit inactivated influenza vaccine. One entry per CDR3 protein, called by TCRdb with MiXCR from the RT-PCR reads. The data contain 530,000 or so distinct CDR3 sequences, 25% of them seen just once; the ten biggest clones take up approximately 1.9%. The sample consisted of CD4+ T cells sorted from PBMCs, taken 5 days after vaccination. The receptors come from a man aged 50 to 60 who received an inactivated influenza vaccine.

This chain uses TRBV7-2 with TRBJ2-1; 9 nucleotides agree with TRBD1. Trimming cost V 5 bases and J 9 bases; bases outside gene matches: 11. Per the germline V gene, CDR1 is SGHTA and CDR2 is FQGNSA. CDR3 length: 15 amino acids. The CDR3 sequence is CASSPGTGLFGEQFF. The CDR3 DNA sequence: TGTGCCAGCAGCCCCGGGACAGGGCTTTTCGGTGAGCAGTTCTTC.

This clonotype was observed a few times. The chain has TRBV20-1 and TRBJ2-7; the D gene is possibly TRBD1 (5 bases). The CDR3 consists of 11 residues. V lost 3 bases to trimming and J lost 6 bases, with 9 bases between them. Germline assignment: CDR1 DFQATT and CDR2 SNEGSKA (reference sequence). CDR3 coding DNA: TGCAGTGCTAGTGGGGCGTCCGAGCAGTACTTC. Translated, it gives CSASGASEQYF.

This clonotype was picked up a small number of times. This rearrangement joins TRBV20-1 to TRBJ2-5; TRBD2 agrees at 7 bases. From germline, CDR1 is DFQATT and CDR2 SNEGSKA (reference sequence). CDR3 length: 17 residues. V lost 3 bases to trimming and J lost 5 bases; unmatched junction nucleotides: 18. The CDR3 DNA reads as TGCAGTGCTAGTCCCCGATGGAGCGGCTGGGGGGGGGAGACCCAGTACTTC. Protein: CSASPRWSGWGGETQYF.